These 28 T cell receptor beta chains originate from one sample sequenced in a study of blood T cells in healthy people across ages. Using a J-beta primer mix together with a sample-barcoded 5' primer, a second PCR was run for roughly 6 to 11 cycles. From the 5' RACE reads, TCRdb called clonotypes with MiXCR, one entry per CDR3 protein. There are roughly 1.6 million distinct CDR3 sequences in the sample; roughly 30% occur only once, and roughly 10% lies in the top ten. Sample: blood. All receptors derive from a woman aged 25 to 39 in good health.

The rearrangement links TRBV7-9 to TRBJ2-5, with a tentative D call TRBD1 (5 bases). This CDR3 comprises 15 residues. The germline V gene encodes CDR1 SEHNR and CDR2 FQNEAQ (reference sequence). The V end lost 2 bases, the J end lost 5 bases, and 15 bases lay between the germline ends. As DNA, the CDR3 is TGTGCCAGCAGCTTAAGATTAGGGGCCGGCGAGACCCAGTACTTC. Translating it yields CASSLRLGAGETQYF.

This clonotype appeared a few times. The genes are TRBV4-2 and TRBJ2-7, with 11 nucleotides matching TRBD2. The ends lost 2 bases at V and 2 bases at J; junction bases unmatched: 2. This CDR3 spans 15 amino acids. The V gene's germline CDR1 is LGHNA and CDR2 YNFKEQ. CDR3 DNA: TGTGCCAGCAGCCAACGACTAGCGGGGCCCTACGAGCAGTACTTC. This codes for CASSQRLAGPYEQYF.

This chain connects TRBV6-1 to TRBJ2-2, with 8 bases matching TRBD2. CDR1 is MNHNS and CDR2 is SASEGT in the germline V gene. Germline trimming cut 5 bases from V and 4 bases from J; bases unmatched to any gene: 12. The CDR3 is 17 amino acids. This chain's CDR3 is CASSTIRGGMSTGELFF. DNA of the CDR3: TGTGCCAGCAGTACCATCCGCGGGGGGATGAGCACCGGGGAGCTGTTTTTT.

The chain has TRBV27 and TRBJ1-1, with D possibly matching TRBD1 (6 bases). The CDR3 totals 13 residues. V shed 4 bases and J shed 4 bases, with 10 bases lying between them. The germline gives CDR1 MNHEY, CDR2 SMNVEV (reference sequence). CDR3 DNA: TGTGCCAGCAGTTCGGGGGCCAGCACTGAAGCTTTCTTT. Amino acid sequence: CASSSGASTEAFF.

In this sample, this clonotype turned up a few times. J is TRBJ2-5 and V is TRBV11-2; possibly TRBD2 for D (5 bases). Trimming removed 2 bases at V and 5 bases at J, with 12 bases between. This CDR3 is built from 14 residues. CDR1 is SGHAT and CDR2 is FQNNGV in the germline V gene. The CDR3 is CASSLNPSRETQYF. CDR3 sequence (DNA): TGTGCCAGCAGCTTAAATCCTAGCCGGGAGACCCAGTACTTC. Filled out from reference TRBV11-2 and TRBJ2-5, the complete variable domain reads EAGVAQSPRYKIIEKRQSVAFWCNPISGHATLYWYQQILGQGPKLLIQFQNNGVVDDSQLPKDRFSAERLKGVDSTLKIQPAKLEDSAVYLCASSLNPSRETQYFGPGTRLLVL.

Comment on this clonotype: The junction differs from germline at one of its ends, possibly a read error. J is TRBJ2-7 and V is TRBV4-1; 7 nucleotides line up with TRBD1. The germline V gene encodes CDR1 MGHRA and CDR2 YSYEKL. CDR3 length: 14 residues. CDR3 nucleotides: TGCGTCAGCAGCAGGGGGACAGCCTCGTCCGAGCAGTACTTC. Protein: CVSSRGTASSEQYF.

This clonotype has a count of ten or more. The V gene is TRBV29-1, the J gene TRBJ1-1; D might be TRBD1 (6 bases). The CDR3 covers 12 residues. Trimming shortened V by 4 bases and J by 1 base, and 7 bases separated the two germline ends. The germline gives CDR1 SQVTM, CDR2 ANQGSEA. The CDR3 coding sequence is TGCAGCGTTGCCAGGGGGAACACTGAAGCTTTCTTT. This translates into CSVARGNTEAFF.

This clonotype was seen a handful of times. The CDR3 is CSARDLSDGNYGYTF. CDR3 nucleotide sequence: TGCAGTGCTAGAGATCTCTCCGACGGAAACTATGGCTACACCTTC. V usage is TRBV20-1 and J usage is TRBJ1-2; no firm D call. This CDR3 region has 15 residues. Germline V gene data show CDR1 as DFQATT and CDR2 as SNEGSKA (reference sequence). V shed 0 bases and J shed 2 bases, with 13 bases lying between them.

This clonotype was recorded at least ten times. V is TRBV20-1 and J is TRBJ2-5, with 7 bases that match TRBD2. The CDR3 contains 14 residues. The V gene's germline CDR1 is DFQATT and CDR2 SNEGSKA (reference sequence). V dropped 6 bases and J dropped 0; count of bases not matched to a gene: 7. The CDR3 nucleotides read TGCAGTGCGACCCTAGCGGCGTACCAAGAGACCCAGTACTTC. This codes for CSATLAAYQETQYF.

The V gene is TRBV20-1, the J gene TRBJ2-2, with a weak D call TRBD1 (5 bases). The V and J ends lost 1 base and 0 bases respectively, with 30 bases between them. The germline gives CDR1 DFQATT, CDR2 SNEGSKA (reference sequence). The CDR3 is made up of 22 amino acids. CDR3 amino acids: CSARGRPGHLTDQNANTGELFF. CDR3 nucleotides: TGCAGTGCTAGAGGACGCCCTGGACACCTAACGGACCAGAACGCGAACACCGGGGAGCTGTTTTTT.

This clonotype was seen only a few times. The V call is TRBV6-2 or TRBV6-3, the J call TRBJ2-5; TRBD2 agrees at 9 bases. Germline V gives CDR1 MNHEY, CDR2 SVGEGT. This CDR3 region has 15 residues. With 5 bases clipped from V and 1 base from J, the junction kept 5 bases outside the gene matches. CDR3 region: CASSASGGLQETQYF. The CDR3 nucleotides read TGTGCCAGCAGTGCCAGCGGGGGGCTCCAAGAGACCCAGTACTTC.

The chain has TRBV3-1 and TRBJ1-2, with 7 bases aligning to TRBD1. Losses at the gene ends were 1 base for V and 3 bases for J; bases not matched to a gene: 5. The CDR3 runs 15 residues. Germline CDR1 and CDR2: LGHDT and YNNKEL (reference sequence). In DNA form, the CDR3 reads TGTGCCAGCAGCCAAGGGGGACAGTGCCACTATGGCTACACCTTC. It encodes CASSQGGQCHYGYTF.

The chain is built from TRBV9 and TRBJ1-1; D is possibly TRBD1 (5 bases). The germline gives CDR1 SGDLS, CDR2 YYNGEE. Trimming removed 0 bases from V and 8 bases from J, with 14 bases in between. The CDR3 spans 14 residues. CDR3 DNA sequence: TGTGCCAGCAGCGTAGAGGGGTTGTGCCGGGAAGCTTTCTTT. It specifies CASSVEGLCREAFF.

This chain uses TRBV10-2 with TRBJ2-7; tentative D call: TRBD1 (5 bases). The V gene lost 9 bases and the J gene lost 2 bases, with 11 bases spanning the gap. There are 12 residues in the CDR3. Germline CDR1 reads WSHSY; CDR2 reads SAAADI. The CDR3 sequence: CASGAGTYEQYF. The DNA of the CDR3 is TGCGCCAGTGGGGCAGGTACCTACGAGCAGTACTTC.

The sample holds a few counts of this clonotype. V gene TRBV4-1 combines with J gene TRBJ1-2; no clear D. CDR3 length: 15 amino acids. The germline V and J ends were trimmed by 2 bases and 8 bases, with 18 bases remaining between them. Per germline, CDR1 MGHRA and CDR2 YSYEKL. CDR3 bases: TGCGCCAGCAGCCAACCAGTCAGGCCCCGGGAGGGCTACACCTTC. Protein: CASSQPVRPREGYTF.

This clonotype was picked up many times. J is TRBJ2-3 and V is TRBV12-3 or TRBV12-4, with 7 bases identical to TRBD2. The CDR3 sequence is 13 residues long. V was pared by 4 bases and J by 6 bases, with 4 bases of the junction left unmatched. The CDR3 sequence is CASSYWEGDTQYF. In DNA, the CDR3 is TGTGCCAGCAGTTACTGGGAGGGGGATACGCAGTATTTT.

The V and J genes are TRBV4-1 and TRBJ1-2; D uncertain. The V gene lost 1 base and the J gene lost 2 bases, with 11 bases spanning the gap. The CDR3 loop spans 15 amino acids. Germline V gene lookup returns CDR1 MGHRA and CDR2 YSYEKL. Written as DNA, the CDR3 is TGCGCCAGCAGCCAAGCAAGGGTTCCAAACTATGGCTACACCTTC. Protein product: CASSQARVPNYGYTF.

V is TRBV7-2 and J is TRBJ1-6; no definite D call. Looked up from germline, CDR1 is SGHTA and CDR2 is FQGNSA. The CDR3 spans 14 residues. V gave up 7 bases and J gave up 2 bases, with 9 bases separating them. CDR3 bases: TGTGCCAGCACCGGCGGCCCCTATAATTCACCCCTCCACTTT. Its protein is CASTGGPYNSPLHF. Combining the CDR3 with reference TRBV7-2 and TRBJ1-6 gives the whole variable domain GAGVSQSPSNKVTEKGKDVELRCDPISGHTALYWYRQSLGQGLEFLIYFQGNSAPDKSGLPSDRFSAERTGGSVSTLTIQRTQQEDSAVYLCASTGGPYNSPLHFGNGTRLTVT.

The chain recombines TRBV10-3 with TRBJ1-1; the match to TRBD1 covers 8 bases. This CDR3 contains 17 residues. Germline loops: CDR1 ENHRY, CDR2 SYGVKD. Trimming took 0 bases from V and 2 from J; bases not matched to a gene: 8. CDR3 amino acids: CAISESSRTGPNTEAFF. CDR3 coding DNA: TGTGCCATCAGTGAGTCGTCTCGGACAGGGCCTAACACTGAAGCTTTCTTT.

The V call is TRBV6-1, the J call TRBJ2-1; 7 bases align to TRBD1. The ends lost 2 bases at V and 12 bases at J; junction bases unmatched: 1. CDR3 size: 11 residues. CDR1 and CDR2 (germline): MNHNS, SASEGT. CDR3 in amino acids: CASSEWDRQFF. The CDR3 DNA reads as TGTGCCAGCAGTGAATGGGACAGGCAGTTCTTC.

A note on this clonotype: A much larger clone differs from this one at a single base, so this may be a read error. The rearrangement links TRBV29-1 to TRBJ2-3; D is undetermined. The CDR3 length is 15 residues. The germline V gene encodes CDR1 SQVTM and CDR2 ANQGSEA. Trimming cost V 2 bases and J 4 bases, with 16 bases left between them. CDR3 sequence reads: CSVENPDGFADTQYF. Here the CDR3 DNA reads TGCAGCGTTGAAAACCCAGACGGTTTCGCAGATACGCAGTATTTT.

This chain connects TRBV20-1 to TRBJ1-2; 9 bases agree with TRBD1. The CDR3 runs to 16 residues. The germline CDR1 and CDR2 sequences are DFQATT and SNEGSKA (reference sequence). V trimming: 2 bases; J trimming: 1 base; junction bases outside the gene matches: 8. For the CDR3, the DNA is TGCAGTGCTAGATTAACCGGGACAGGGATTAACTATGGCTACACCTTC. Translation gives CSARLTGTGINYGYTF.

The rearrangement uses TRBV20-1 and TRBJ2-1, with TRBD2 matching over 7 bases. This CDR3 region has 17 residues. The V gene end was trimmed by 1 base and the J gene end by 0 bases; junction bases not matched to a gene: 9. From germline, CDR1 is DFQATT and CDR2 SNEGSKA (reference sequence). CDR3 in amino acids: CSARGLAEVLSYNEQFF. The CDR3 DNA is TGCAGTGCTAGAGGGCTAGCGGAGGTACTCTCCTACAATGAGCAGTTCTTC.

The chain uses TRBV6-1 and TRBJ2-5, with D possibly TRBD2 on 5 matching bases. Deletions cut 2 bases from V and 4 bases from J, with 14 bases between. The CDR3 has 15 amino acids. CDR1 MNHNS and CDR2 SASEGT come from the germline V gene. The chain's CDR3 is CASSELHGKVETQYF. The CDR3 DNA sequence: TGTGCCAGCAGTGAACTGCACGGGAAGGTAGAGACCCAGTACTTC.

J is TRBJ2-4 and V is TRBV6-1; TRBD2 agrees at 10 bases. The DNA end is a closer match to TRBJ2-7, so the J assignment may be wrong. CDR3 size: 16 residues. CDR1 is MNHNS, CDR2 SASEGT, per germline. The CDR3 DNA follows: TGTGCCAGCAGTGAAGCTCCAGCTAGCGGGAGCCACGAGCAGTACTTC. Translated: CASSEAPASGSHEQYF.

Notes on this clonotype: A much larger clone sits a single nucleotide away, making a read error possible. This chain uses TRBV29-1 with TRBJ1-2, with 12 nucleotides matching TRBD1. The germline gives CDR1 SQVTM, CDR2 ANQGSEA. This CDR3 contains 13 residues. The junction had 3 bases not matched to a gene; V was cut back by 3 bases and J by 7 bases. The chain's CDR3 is CSVDRDRGPGYTF. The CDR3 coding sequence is TGCAGCGTTGACAGGGACAGGGGGCCTGGCTACACCTTC.

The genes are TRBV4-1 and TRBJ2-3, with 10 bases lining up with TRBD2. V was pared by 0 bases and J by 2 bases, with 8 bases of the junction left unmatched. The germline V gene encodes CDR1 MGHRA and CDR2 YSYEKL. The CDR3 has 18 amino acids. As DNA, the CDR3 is TGCGCCAGCAGCCAAGAAGTAGGAGCGGGGGGGACCACAGATACGCAGTATTTT. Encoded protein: CASSQEVGAGGTTDTQYF.

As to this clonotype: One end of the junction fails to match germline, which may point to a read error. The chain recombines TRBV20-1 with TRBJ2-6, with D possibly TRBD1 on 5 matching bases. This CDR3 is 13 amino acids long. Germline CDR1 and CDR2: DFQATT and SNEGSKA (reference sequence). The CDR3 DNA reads TGCAGTGCTAGAGACGATGGGGCCGACGTCCTGACTTTC. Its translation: CSARDDGADVLTF.